The entry that follows covers one T cell receptor beta chain sequence. This sample stems from a study of shared T cell receptors in the human thymus. V shed 0 bases and J 4 bases; nucleotides not matched to a gene: 6. The CDR3 covers 16 residues. Looked up from germline, CDR1 is SNHLY and CDR2 is FYNNEI. Generated by immunoSEQ multiplex PCR, the TCRdb table keeps only in-frame clones and is missing some. The data hold hundreds of thousands of clones, with roughly 90% observed a single time. These data are also associated with another study on human thymus T cells.

The rearrangement links TRBV2 to TRBJ2-7, with TRBD2 matching over 10 bases. Sequenced sample: thymocytes. The receptor was isolated from a boy in the first two years of life with a congenital heart defect. This CDR3 is CASSEAGSGRSYEQYF. Here the CDR3 DNA reads TGTGCCAGCAGTGAAGCAGGTAGCGGGAGGAGTTACGAGCAGTACTTC. Full variable domain (outside the CDR3, taken from reference TRBV2 and TRBJ2-7): EPEVTQTPSHQVTQMGQEVILRCVPISNHLYFYWYRQILGQKVEFLVSFYNNEISEKSEIFDDQFSVERPDGSNFTLKIRSTKLEDSAMYFCASSEAGSGRSYEQYFGPGTRLTVT.